This T cell receptor beta chain emerged from a study of CD8 T cells in ankylosing spondylitis. TCRdb re-called the 5' RACE reads through MiXCR, storing one row per CDR3 protein. The top ten hold over 12% of the sample, which has around 150,000 distinct CDR3 sequences, roughly 44% seen once. The CDR3 runs to 15 residues. With V trimmed by 1 base and J by 7 bases, 9 bases remained unmatched. Material for sequencing was synovial fluid, either unsorted or a sorted T cell fraction (not recorded which). The chain links TRBV12-3 or TRBV12-4 to TRBJ1-2; 7 positions agree with TRBD1. The TCR sequence derives from a male donor with ankylosing spondylitis. The DNA of the CDR3 is TGTGCCAGCAGTTTAGGCTCAGGGGGTTTAGGTGGCTACACCTTC. Its protein product is CASSLGSGGLGGYTF.